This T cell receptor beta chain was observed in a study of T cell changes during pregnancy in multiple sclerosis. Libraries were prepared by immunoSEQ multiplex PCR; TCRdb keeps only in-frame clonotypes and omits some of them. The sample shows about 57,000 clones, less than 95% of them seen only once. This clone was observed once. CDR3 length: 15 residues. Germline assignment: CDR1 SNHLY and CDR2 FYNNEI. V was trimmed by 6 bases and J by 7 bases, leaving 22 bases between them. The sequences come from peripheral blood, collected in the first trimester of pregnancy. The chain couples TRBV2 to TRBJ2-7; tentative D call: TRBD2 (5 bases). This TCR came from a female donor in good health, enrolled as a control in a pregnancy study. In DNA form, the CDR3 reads TGTGCCAGCAGCGACGCGGCCATTGCCCCGGGAGAGCAGTACTTC. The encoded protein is CASSDAAIAPGEQYF.